The 17 T cell receptor beta chains listed next were all sequenced from one sample in a study of shared clonotypes between healthy human individuals. The method was immunoSEQ multiplex PCR; TCRdb's version includes in-frame clones alone and lacks a portion of them. The sample lists over 2 million clones, 95% occurring once. Sequenced input: naive CD4+ T cells sorted from blood. Regarding subset: CD45RA+ positively selected. The receptors derive from a man aged 18 to 35 in good health.

This chain joins TRBV18 and TRBJ1-4, with D perhaps matching TRBD1 (5 bases). CDR1 and CDR2 from the germline V gene are KGHSH and LQKENI. The V and J ends lost 6 bases and 5 bases respectively, with 16 bases between them. This CDR3 has 15 amino acids. The CDR3 region is CASSPTAPKNEKLFF. The CDR3 DNA reads TGTGCCAGCTCCCCGACAGCTCCAAAGAATGAAAAACTGTTTTTT.

The chain employs TRBV6-1 and TRBJ1-5; D might be TRBD1 (6 bases). Per germline, CDR1 MNHNS and CDR2 SASEGT. The CDR3 consists of 15 residues. Trimming shortened V by 4 bases and J by 0 bases, and 10 bases separated the two germline ends. The CDR3 region is CASSAGQYSNQPQHF. As DNA, the CDR3 is TGTGCCAGCAGTGCAGGACAGTATAGCAATCAGCCCCAGCATTTT.

V gene TRBV7-6 combines with J gene TRBJ2-1, with D perhaps matching TRBD1 (6 bases). V was clipped by 1 base and J by 7 bases, with 11 bases between them. Per the germline V gene, CDR1 is SGHVS and CDR2 is FNYEAQ. The length of the CDR3 is 14 residues. For the CDR3, the DNA is TGTGCCAGCAGCTTAGAAGGGACAAAGAATGAGCAGTTCTTC. This codes for CASSLEGTKNEQFF.

The CDR3 reads CASSSPRGVTYGYTF. The CDR3 nucleotides read TGTGCCAGCAGCTCCCCCAGAGGGGTGACCTATGGCTACACCTTC. The chain has TRBV11-2 and TRBJ1-2, with TRBD1 as a possible D gene (5 bases). With 4 bases removed from V and 4 bases from J, the gap between germline ends came to 16 bases. The CDR3 is 15 amino acids. Germline CDR1 and CDR2: SGHAT and FQNNGV.

CDR3 nucleotides: TGTGCCTGGAGGACCGGGGAAGGGTCCTACGAGCAGTACTTC. It encodes CAWRTGEGSYEQYF. The chain recombines TRBV30 with TRBJ2-7, with TRBD2 as a possible D gene (5 bases). The CDR3 extends over 14 amino acids. Germline assignment: CDR1 GTSNPN and CDR2 SVGIG (reference sequence). The germline V and J ends were trimmed by 3 bases and 1 base, with 13 bases remaining between them.

The chain recombines TRBV5-1 with TRBJ2-5, with D possibly being TRBD1 (6 bases). The CDR3 extends over 16 amino acids. V was pared by 1 base and J by 0 bases, with 13 bases between. Germline CDR1 and CDR2: SGHRS and YFSETQ. For the CDR3, the DNA is TGCGCCAGCAGCTTGCCTGGGGGCCAGTACCAAGAGACCCAGTACTTC. This gives the protein CASSLPGGQYQETQYF.

The J gene is TRBJ2-1, the V gene TRBV7-2; 7 nucleotides agree with TRBD1. This CDR3 comprises 13 residues. Trimming removed 1 base from V and 12 bases from J; junction bases left unmatched: 6. Germline CDR1 reads SGHTA; CDR2 reads FQGNSA. The CDR3 nucleotides read TGTGCCAGCAGCTTAGTTAAACAGGGGTTGCAGTTCTTC. It is translated as CASSLVKQGLQFF.

V usage is TRBV7-9 and J usage is TRBJ2-1; the D call may be TRBD1 or TRBD2 (5 bases each). Germline-derived CDR1 and CDR2 are SEHNR and FQNEAQ (reference sequence). The length of the CDR3 is 17 residues. The V end was cut by 1 base, the J end by 3 bases, with 16 bases between. CDR3 sequence: CASSLELVGTVYNEQFF. In DNA, the CDR3 is TGTGCCAGCAGCTTAGAGCTAGTTGGGACGGTCTACAATGAGCAGTTCTTC.

The V and J genes are TRBV7-9 and TRBJ2-1; 14 bases fit TRBD2. CDR1 is SEHNR, CDR2 FQNEAQ, per germline (reference sequence). The junction had 11 bases not matched to a gene; V was cut back by 5 bases and J by 8 bases. This CDR3 has 17 amino acids. The CDR3, as DNA: TGTGCCAGCAGCCCTAGGGGACTAGCGGGAGCTGGGGATGAGCAGTTCTTC. It specifies CASSPRGLAGAGDEQFF.

The rearrangement links TRBV25-1 to TRBJ2-1; D is uncertain. The germline CDR1 and CDR2 sequences are MGHDK and SYGVNS. Trimming pared 2 bases from V and 2 bases from J, leaving 13 bases between. The CDR3 extends over 16 amino acids. This chain's CDR3 is CASSELGSVAYNEQFF. The CDR3 nucleotides are TGTGCCAGCAGTGAACTGGGTAGTGTGGCCTACAATGAGCAGTTCTTC.

The DNA for the CDR3 is TGCGCCAGCAGCTTGGGCCCAAGCCCTAACTATGGCTACACCTTC. This encodes CASSLGPSPNYGYTF. V usage is TRBV5-1 and J usage is TRBJ1-2; D is undetermined. CDR1 and CDR2 (germline): SGHRS, YFSETQ. V lost 0 bases to trimming and J lost 0 bases, with 9 bases between them. The CDR3 covers 15 residues. Based on the CDR3 plus reference TRBV5-1 and TRBJ1-2, the full variable domain is KAGVTQTPRYLIKTRGQQVTLSCSPISGHRSVSWYQQTPGQGLQFLFEYFSETQRNKGNFPGRFSGRQFSNSRSEMNVSTLELGDSALYLCASSLGPSPNYGYTFGSGTRLTVV.

About this clone itself: The same CDR3 arises from other DNA sequences in this sample as well. The chain carries TRBV5-6 and TRBJ1-5; 7 nucleotides line up with TRBD1. The CDR3 has 15 residues. Unmatched junction bases numbered 7, after V lost 0 bases and J lost 7 bases. Germline lookup yields CDR1 SGHDT and CDR2 YYEEEE. The CDR3 protein is CASSLGRQGRQPQHF. CDR3 coding DNA: TGTGCCAGCAGCTTGGGAAGACAGGGTCGACAGCCCCAGCATTTT.

The rearrangement joins TRBV5-1 to TRBJ2-5; TRBD1 is a possible D gene (5 bases). This CDR3 comprises 17 residues. V was trimmed by 0 bases and J by 1 base, leaving 16 bases between them. Germline V gene data show CDR1 as SGHRS and CDR2 as YFSETQ. CDR3 nucleotide sequence: TGCGCCAGCAGCTTGGGGCAGGGATTAGGGCTCCAAGAGACCCAGTACTTC. It is translated as CASSLGQGLGLQETQYF.

Points on this clone: Other DNA sequences in the same sample also yield this CDR3. The chain recombines TRBV2 with TRBJ2-2; tentative D call: TRBD2 (6 bases). V shed 0 bases and J shed 4 bases, with 9 bases lying between them. Germline CDR1 SNHLY, CDR2 FYNNEI. CDR3 length equals 15 residues. This CDR3 reads CASSEAGGPTGELFF. The CDR3 DNA follows: TGTGCCAGCAGTGAAGCGGGAGGCCCCACCGGGGAGCTGTTTTTT.

The chain is built from TRBV7-2 and TRBJ2-1; 7 nucleotides match TRBD2. The junction had 7 bases not matched to a gene; V was cut back by 5 bases and J by 0 bases. The CDR3 totals 16 residues. CDR1 and CDR2 (germline): SGHTA, FQGNSA. In nucleotides, the CDR3 is TGTGCCAGCAGCCTGAGCGGGATGAGCTCCTACAATGAGCAGTTCTTC. This translates into CASSLSGMSSYNEQFF. Based on the CDR3 plus reference TRBV7-2 and TRBJ2-1, the full variable domain is GAGVSQSPSNKVTEKGKDVELRCDPISGHTALYWYRQSLGQGLEFLIYFQGNSAPDKSGLPSDRFSAERTGGSVSTLTIQRTQQEDSAVYLCASSLSGMSSYNEQFFGPGTRLTVL.

The rearrangement joins TRBV5-6 to TRBJ2-1, with D perhaps matching TRBD2 (6 bases). Trimming removed 4 bases at V and 7 bases at J, with 12 bases between. The CDR3 runs to 13 residues. Germline assignment: CDR1 SGHDT and CDR2 YYEEEE. This CDR3 is CASSRRGENEQFF. For the CDR3, the DNA is TGTGCCAGCAGCCGGAGGGGAGAGAATGAGCAGTTCTTC. The full variable domain, with the rest looked up from reference TRBV5-6 and TRBJ2-1, is DAGVTQSPTHLIKTRGQQVTLRCSPKSGHDTVSWYQQALGQGPQFIFQYYEEEERQRGNFPDRFSGHQFPNYSSELNVNALLLGDSALYLCASSRRGENEQFFGPGTRLTVL.

The chain has TRBV18 and TRBJ2-3; 9 bases line up with TRBD2. V lost 6 bases, J lost 6 bases, and 7 bases stayed unmatched. The CDR3 is 14 residues long. Germline V gene sequence: CDR1 KGHSH, CDR2 LQKENI. The CDR3 region is CASSSRTSADTQYF. Written as DNA, the CDR3 is TGTGCCAGCTCGTCCAGGACTAGCGCTGATACGCAGTATTTT.